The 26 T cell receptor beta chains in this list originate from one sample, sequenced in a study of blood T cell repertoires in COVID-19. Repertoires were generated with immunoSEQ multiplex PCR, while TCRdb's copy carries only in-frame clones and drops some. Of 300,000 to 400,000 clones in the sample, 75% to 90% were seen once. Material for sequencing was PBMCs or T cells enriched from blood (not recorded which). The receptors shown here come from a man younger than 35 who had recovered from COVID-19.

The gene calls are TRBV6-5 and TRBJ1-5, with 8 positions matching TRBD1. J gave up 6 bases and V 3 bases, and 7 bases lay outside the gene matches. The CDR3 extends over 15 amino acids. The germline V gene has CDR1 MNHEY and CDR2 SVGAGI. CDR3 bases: TGTGCCAGCAGTTATCTTCCAGGGGGCCCTCAGCCCCAGCATTTT. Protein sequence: CASSYLPGGPQPQHF.

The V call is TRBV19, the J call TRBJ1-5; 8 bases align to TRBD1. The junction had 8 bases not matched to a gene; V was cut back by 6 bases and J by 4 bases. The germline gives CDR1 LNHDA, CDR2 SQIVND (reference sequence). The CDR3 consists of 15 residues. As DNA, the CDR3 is TGTGCCAGTAGCCGGAGGACAGGGTTAAATCAGCCCCAGCATTTT. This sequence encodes CASSRRTGLNQPQHF.

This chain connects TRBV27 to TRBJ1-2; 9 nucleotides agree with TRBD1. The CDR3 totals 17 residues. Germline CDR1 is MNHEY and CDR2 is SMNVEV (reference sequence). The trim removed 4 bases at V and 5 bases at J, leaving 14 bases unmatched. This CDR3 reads CASSSRTGAIGGYGYTF. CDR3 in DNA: TGTGCCAGCAGTTCCCGGACAGGGGCGATTGGGGGATATGGCTACACCTTC.

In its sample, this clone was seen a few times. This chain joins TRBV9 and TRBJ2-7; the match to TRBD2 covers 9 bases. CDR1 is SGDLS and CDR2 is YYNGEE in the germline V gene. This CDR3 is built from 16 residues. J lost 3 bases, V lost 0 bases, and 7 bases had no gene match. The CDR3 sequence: CASSVASSGGLYEQYF. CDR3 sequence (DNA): TGTGCCAGCAGCGTAGCTAGCAGCGGGGGGCTCTACGAGCAGTACTTC. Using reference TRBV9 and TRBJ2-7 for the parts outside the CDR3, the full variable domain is DSGVTQTPKHLITATGQRVTLRCSPRSGDLSVYWYQQSLDQGLQFLIQYYNGEERAKGNILERFSAQQFPDLHSELNLSSLELGDSALYFCASSVASSGGLYEQYFGPGTRLTVT.

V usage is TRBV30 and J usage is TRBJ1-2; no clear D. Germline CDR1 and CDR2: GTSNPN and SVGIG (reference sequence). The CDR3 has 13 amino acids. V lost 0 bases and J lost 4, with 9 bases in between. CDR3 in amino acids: CAWSVPGTYGYTF. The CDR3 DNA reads TGTGCCTGGAGTGTGCCGGGTACCTATGGCTACACCTTC.

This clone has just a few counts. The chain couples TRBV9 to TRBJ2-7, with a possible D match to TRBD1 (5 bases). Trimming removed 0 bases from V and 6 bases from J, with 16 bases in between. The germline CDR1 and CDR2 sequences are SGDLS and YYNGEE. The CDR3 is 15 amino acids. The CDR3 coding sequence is TGTGCCAGCAGCGTAGGATTTGACATAGGGGCCGAGCAGTACTTC. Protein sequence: CASSVGFDIGAEQYF.

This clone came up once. For the CDR3, the DNA is TGTGCCAGTAGTGCAACTCGCAATCAGCCCCAGCATTTT. Translated, it gives CASSATRNQPQHF. The chain links TRBV19 to TRBJ1-5, with D unclear. Germline assignment: CDR1 LNHDA and CDR2 SQIVND (reference sequence). V was trimmed by 5 bases and J by 2 bases, leaving 7 bases between them. The length of the CDR3 is 13 residues.

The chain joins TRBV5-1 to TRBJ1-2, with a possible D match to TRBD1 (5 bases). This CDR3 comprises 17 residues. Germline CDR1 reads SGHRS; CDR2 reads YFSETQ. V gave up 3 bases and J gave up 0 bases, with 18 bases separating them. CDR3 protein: CASSSKKHNRTNYGYTF. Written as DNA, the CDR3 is TGCGCCAGCAGCTCAAAGAAACATAACAGGACTAACTATGGCTACACCTTC.

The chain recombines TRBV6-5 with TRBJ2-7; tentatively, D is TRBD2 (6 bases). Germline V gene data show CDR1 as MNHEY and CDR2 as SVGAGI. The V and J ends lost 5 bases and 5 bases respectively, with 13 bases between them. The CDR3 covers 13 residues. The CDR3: CASSKGRGDEQYF. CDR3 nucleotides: TGTGCCAGCAGTAAGGGGCGGGGTGACGAGCAGTACTTC.

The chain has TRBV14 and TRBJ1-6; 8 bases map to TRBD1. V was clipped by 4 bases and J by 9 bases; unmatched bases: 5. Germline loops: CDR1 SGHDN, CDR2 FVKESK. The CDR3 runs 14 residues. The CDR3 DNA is TGTGCCAGCAGCCGACAGGGGTTTGCTTCACCCCTCCACTTT. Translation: CASSRQGFASPLHF.

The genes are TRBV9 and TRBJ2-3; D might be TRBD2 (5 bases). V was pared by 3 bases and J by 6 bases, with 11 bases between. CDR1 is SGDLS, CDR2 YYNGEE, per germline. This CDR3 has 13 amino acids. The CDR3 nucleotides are TGTGCCAGCAGCGGGGCGACTACCGATACGCAGTATTTT. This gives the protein CASSGATTDTQYF.

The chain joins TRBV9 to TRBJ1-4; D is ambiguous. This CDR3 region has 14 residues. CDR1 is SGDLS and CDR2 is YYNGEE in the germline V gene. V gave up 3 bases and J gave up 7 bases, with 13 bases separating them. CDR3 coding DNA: TGTGCCAGCAGCGCCGTCGTAAACGGTGAAAAACTGTTTTTT. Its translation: CASSAVVNGEKLFF.

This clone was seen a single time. The CDR3 nucleotides are TGTGCCAGCAGTTCACCGACTAGCGGCAGAGAGACCCAGTACTTC. Amino acid sequence: CASSSPTSGRETQYF. This chain connects TRBV28 to TRBJ2-5; 9 bases line up with TRBD2. The CDR3 contains 15 residues. Germline-derived CDR1 and CDR2 are MDHEN and SYDVKM. Germline trimming cut 4 bases from V and 4 bases from J; bases unmatched to any gene: 7.

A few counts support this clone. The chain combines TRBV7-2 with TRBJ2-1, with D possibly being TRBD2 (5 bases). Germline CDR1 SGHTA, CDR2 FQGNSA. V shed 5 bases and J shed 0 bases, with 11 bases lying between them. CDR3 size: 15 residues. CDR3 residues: CASSGSFDSYNEQFF. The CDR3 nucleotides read TGTGCCAGCAGCGGGAGTTTTGACTCCTACAATGAGCAGTTCTTC.

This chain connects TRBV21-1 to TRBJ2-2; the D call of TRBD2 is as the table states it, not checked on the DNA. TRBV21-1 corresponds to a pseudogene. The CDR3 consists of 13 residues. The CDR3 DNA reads TGTGCCAGCAGCGTCGGGGACACCGGGGAGCTGTTTTTT. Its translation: CASSVGDTGELFF.

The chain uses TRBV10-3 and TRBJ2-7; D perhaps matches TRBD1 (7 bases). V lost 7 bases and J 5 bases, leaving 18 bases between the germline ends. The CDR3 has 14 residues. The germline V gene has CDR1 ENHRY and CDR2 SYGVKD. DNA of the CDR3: TGTGCCATCAAAGGCAGGGGGGATTCCCACGAGCAGTACTTC. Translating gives CAIKGRGDSHEQYF.

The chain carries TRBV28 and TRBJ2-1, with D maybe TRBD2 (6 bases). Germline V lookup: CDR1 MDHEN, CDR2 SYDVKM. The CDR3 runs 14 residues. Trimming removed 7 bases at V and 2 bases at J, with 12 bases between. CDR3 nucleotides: TGTGCCAGCAATTCCCCGGGAGCCTACAATGAGCAGTTCTTC. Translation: CASNSPGAYNEQFF.

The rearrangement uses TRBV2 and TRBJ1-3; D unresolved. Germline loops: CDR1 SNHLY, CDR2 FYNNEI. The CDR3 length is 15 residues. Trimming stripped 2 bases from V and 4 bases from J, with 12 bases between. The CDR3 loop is CASSERRGAGNTIYF. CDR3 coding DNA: TGTGCCAGCAGTGAAAGGCGGGGAGCGGGAAACACCATATATTTT. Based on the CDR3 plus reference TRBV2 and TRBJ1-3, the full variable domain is EPEVTQTPSHQVTQMGQEVILRCVPISNHLYFYWYRQILGQKVEFLVSFYNNEISEKSEIFDDQFSVERPDGSNFTLKIRSTKLEDSAMYFCASSERRGAGNTIYFGEGSWLTVV.

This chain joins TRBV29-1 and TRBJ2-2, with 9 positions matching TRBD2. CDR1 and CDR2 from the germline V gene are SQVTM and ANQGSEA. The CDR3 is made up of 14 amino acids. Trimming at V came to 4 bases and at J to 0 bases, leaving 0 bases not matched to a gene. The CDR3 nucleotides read TGCAGCGTTGGGACTAGCGCGAACACCGGGGAGCTGTTTTTT. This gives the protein CSVGTSANTGELFF.

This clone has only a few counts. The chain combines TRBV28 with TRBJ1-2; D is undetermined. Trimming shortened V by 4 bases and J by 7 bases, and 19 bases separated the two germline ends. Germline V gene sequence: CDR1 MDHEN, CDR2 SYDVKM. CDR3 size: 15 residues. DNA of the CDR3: TGTGCCAGCAGTTCCCCGGGAGACATGGACTTTGGCTACACCTTC. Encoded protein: CASSSPGDMDFGYTF.

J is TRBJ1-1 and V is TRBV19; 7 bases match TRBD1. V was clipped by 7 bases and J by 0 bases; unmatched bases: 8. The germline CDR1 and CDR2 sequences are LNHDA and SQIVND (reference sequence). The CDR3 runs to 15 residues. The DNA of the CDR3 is TGTGCCAGTACCAACAAGGGACAGTTGAACACTGAAGCTTTCTTT. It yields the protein CASTNKGQLNTEAFF.

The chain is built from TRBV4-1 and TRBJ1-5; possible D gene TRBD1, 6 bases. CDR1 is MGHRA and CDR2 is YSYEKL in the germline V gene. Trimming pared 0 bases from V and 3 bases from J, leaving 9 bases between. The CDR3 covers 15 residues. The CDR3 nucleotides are TGCGCCAGCAGCCAAGAGCGGGGGCCCAATCAGCCCCAGCATTTT. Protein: CASSQERGPNQPQHF.

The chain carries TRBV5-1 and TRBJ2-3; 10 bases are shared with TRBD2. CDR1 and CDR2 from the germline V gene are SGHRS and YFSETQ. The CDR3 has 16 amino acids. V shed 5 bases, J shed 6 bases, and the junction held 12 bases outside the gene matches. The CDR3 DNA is TGCGCCAGCAGGATACTAGCGGGGATGCCAAGTGATACGCAGTATTTT. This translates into CASRILAGMPSDTQYF.

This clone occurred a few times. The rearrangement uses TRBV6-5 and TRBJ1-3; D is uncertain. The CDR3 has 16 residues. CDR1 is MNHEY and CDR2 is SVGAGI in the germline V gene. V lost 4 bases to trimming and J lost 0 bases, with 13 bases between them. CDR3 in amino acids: CASSSNRRFSGNTIYF. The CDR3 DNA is TGTGCCAGCAGTTCCAACAGACGGTTCTCTGGAAACACCATATATTTT.

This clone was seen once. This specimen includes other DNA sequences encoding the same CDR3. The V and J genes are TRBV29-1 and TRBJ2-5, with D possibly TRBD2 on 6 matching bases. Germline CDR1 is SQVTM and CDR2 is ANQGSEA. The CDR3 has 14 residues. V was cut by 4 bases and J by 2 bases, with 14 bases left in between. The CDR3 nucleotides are TGCAGCGTTGGGGTGGGCGGGACGCAAGAGACCCAGTACTTC. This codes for CSVGVGGTQETQYF.

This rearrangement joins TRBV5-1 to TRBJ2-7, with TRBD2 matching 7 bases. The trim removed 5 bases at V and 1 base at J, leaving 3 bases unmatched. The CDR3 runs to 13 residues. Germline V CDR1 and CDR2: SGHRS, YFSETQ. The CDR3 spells CASRRGDSYEQYF. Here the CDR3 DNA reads TGCGCCAGCAGACGGGGGGATTCCTACGAGCAGTACTTC. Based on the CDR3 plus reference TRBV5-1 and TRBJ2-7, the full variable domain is KAGVTQTPRYLIKTRGQQVTLSCSPISGHRSVSWYQQTPGQGLQFLFEYFSETQRNKGNFPGRFSGRQFSNSRSEMNVSTLELGDSALYLCASRRGDSYEQYFGPGTRLTVT.